These T cell receptor beta chains were read from a single sample in a study of CD8 T cells in Susac syndrome. TCRdb analysed the immunoSEQ multiplex PCR reads with MiXCR anew, one entry per CDR3 protein. This sample carries approximately 130,000 distinct CDR3 sequences, 91% of them seen once, and the ten largest clones take 0.2% to 0.25%. The sequencing sample was made of CD8+ T cells from PBMCs. The receptors were sampled from a human donor with multiple sclerosis. The CDR3 runs from the conserved cysteine through the conserved F or W. The order of the fields is J gene, clone size, D gene, V gene, CDR3 DNA, CDR3 protein. The D gene is left open where the match is weak. The listing skips clone size in some rows; elsewhere it reads once, few, many or a size class.

TRBJ1-1 . . TRBV28 TGTGCCAGCAGTTTATTCGACCTGGGGGAGAACACTGAAGCTTTCTTT CASSLFDLGENTEAFF
TRBJ1-3 . . TRBV11-2 TGTGCCAGCAGCTCATTTTTCGACAGCACTGGAAACACCATATATTTT CASSSFFDSTGNTIYF
TRBJ1-5 . . TRBV6-5 TGTGCCAGCAGCCCAGGGTCCTGGCAGCCCCAGCATTTT CASSPGSWQPQHF
TRBJ2-2 . TRBD2 TRBV7-9 TGTGCCAGCAGCTTAACTAGCGGGAGTGCTGGGGAGCTGTTTTTT CASSLTSGSAGELFF
TRBJ1-2 . . TRBV30 TGTGCCTGGGGACAGACTAACTATGGCTACACCTTC CAWGQTNYGYTF
TRBJ2-2 . . TRBV4-3 TGCGCCAGCAGCCAAGATTACTGGAACACCGGGGAGCTGTTTTTT CASSQDYWNTGELFF
TRBJ1-2 few TRBD1 TRBV6-2/TRBV6-3 TGTGCCAGCAGTTACCCGGACAGGGCCGACTACACCTTC CASSYPDRADYTF
TRBJ2-3 . TRBD2 TRBV29-1 TGCAGCGTTGAGCAAGCGGGGGCTAGCACAGATACGCAGTATTTT CSVEQAGASTDTQYF
TRBJ2-1 once . TRBV4-3 TGCGCCAGCAGCCAAGATCGGGGGGCGCTCAATGAGCAGTTCTTC CASSQDRGALNEQFF
TRBJ1-1 . . TRBV19 TGTGCCAGTAGTATAGAAGAGGAACAGGTGAACACTGAAGCTTTCTTT CASSIEEEQVNTEAFF
TRBJ2-5 . . TRBV12-3/TRBV12-4 TGTGCCAGCAGTTCCGACCCATTCCTAGCGCAGGGAGAGACCCAGTACTTC CASSSDPFLAQGETQYF
TRBJ2-2 . . TRBV19 TGTGCCAGTAGTATTGACACCGGGGAGCTGTTTTTT CASSIDTGELFF
TRBJ2-2 . . TRBV7-8 TGTGCCAGCAGCTTTGGACCTCCTGGTACCGGGGAGCTGTTTTTT CASSFGPPGTGELFF
TRBJ1-5 once . TRBV7-9 TGTGCCAGCAGCTTGGGGCAGGGGTTTTTTCAGCCCCAGCATTTT CASSLGQGFFQPQHF
TRBJ2-1 once . TRBV30 TGTGCCTGGAGTGCTGGATGGGAGCAGTTCTTC CAWSAGWEQFF
TRBJ2-1 . . TRBV3-1 TGTGCCAGCAGCGCCCGGGGCCCGGCCTACAATGAGCAGTTCTTC CASSARGPAYNEQFF
TRBJ2-1 . . TRBV29-1 TGCAGCGTTGAAGGTACAGGAAGCTCCTACAATGAGCAGTTCTTC CSVEGTGSSYNEQFF
TRBJ2-1 . . TRBV27 TGTGCCAGCAGTTGGGGTTCCCACAATGAGCAGTTCTTC CASSWGSHNEQFF
TRBJ2-1 . TRBD2 TRBV6-5 TGTGCCAGCAGTTACTCGATGGGGGAGGGCCTCTTCGATGAGCAGTTCTTC CASSYSMGEGLFDEQFF
TRBJ2-1 . . TRBV19 TGTGCCAGTAGTATGAAGGGACCCCAGGATGAGCAGTTCTTC CASSMKGPQDEQFF
TRBJ2-7 . . TRBV7-9 TGTGCCAGCAGGGCACGCGACAACGAGCAGTACTTC CASRARDNEQYF
TRBJ2-1 . . TRBV7-6 TGTGCCAGCAGCCCGGACCTTAGCTCCTACAATGAGCAGTTCTTC CASSPDLSSYNEQFF
TRBJ2-7 . . TRBV6-2/TRBV6-3 TGTGCCAGCAGTTCTCCGACAGGCGAAACCAACTCCTACGAGCAGTACTTC CASSSPTGETNSYEQYF
TRBJ1-5 . . TRBV27 TGTGCCAGCAGTTCCTCCTGGGGGGGCAATCAGCCCCAGCATTTT CASSSSWGGNQPQHF
TRBJ1-1 . . TRBV30 TGTGCCTGGAGTCCGGGCTATGAAGCTTTCTTT CAWSPGYEAFF
TRBJ1-1 . TRBD1 TRBV7-6 TGTGCCAGCAGCTCACAGGGGATTATGAACACTGAAGCTTTCTTT CASSSQGIMNTEAFF
TRBJ2-7 . TRBD2 TRBV19 TGTGCCAGTAGTACCACGGCGGGTAGCGGGTGGAAGCAGTACTTC CASSTTAGSGWKQYF
TRBJ2-3 . . TRBV7-8 TGTGCCAGCAGCCCAGGGGCCTCGGTGGCAGATACGCAGTATTTT CASSPGASVADTQYF
TRBJ1-5 . . TRBV7-9 TGTGCCAGCAGCTTCGTAGGACAGCCCCAGCATTTT CASSFVGQPQHF
TRBJ2-1 . TRBD2 TRBV9 TGTGCCAGCAGCGTAATCCTAGCGGGAGTTGAAGAGCAGTTCTTC CASSVILAGVEEQFF
TRBJ1-5 . . TRBV2 TGTGCCAGCAGGGGGGGGCTGGAGCCCCAGCATTTT CASRGGLEPQHF
TRBJ1-1 . . TRBV27 TGTGCCAGCAGTTTATATGGGATGAACACTGAAGCTTTCTTT CASSLYGMNTEAFF
TRBJ1-5 . . TRBV27 TGTGCCAGCAGTTTACAATTACCCGTCGCAGGGGAGGCTCAGCCCCAGCATTTT CASSLQLPVAGEAQPQHF
TRBJ2-2 once TRBD2 TRBV7-2 TGTGCCAGCAGCTTAGGGACTAGCGGAGCCTACACCGGGGAGCTGTTTTTT CASSLGTSGAYTGELFF
TRBJ2-7 . TRBD2 TRBV18 TGTGCCAGCTCACTAACGACTAGCGACGCCTACGAGCAGTACTTC CASSLTTSDAYEQYF
TRBJ2-7 once . TRBV20-1 TGCAGTGCTAGAGCCCCATTCGAAGGCCTAACCTACGAGCAGTACTTC CSARAPFEGLTYEQYF
TRBJ2-2 . . TRBV3-1 TGTGCCAGCAGCCAAGGAAGAGAGCTAGCTAGCACCGGGGAGCTGTTTTTT CASSQGRELASTGELFF
TRBJ2-7 . TRBD1 TRBV7-9 TGTGCCAGCAGCTTAATTTCCGGGACAGGGGTTGACGAGCAGTACTTC CASSLISGTGVDEQYF
TRBJ2-1 . TRBD1 TRBV2 TGTGCCAGCCGGGACAGATACAATGAGCAGTTCTTC CASRDRYNEQFF